Sequencing of this T cell receptor (beta chain) was carried out in a study of blood T cell repertoires in COVID-19. As for the study in general: COVID-19 samples collected from the United States, Italy and Spain covered acute and convalescent phases. The analysed material was cDNA or gDNA that came from T cells, B-cell-depleted T cells, or PBMCs.

Germline V gives CDR1 KGHSH, CDR2 LQKENI. J lost 0 bases, V lost 2 bases, and 2 bases had no gene match. The CDR3 is 15 amino acids. In the original analysis: For nucleated cells, counts were estimated from reference gene primer amplification. Sequencing was performed with immunoSEQ multiplex PCR; in TCRdb, only in-frame clones are kept and a portion is missing. For V, J and clone size, that table is used; D and trimming come from the DNA. The sample records about 170,000 clones, around 82% being singletons. The sample comprised peripheral blood. The V gene is TRBV18, the J gene TRBJ1-1, with 8 bases identical to TRBD1. The receptor comes from a woman in her 70s who had recovered from COVID-19. This CDR3 is CASSPGTGMNTEAFF. The CDR3 nucleotides read TGTGCCAGCTCACCAGGGACAGGAATGAACACTGAAGCTTTCTTT.